What follows is one TCR beta chain and its context. Its antigen is unknown. These data are taken from a study of vaccination and CD4 T cells after COVID-19. Overall study context: Each control culture was treated with a CEFX pool, an HIV-1 Nef pool, or no peptide.

Oncomine TCR Beta short-read sequencing was applied to DNA from cultured CD4+ T cells. Genomic DNA was drawn out of CD4+ T cells grown in culture. One entry per CDR3 protein, called by TCRdb with MiXCR from the PCR reads. The sample has more than 10,000 distinct CDR3 sequences, about 50% seen once; the top ten hold over 9.5%. Regarding treatment: approximately 9-day PBMC culture with coronavirus spike peptide pools or control peptides (ViraFEST assay). CD4+ T cells were isolated by negative selection after around 11 days of culture. With V trimmed by 0 bases and J by 5 bases, 3 bases remained unmatched. This CDR3 is 15 amino acids long. CDR1 MNHEY and CDR2 SVGAGI come from the germline V gene.

This chain joins TRBV6-5 and TRBJ1-5, with 8 nucleotides matching TRBD1. The clonotype originates from a human donor who had recovered from COVID-19. Sequences were obtained from CD4+ T cells from blood, cultured in vitro. This chain's CDR3 is CASSYSLQGDQPQHF. The CDR3 region has the DNA TGTGCCAGCAGTTACTCGTTACAGGGGGATCAGCCCCAGCATTTT.